This is a list of T cell receptor beta chains from one sample in a study of T cell responses to AZD1222 COVID-19 vaccine. The method was immunoSEQ multiplex PCR; TCRdb's version includes in-frame clones alone and lacks a portion of them. The repertoire holds about 130,000 clones, 94% seen once, with 6.6% in the top ten. The input for sequencing was peripheral blood, taken on day 0 of AZD1222 vaccination. Receptors were obtained from an adult in good health. The CDR3 runs from the conserved cysteine through the conserved F or W. D genes are given only for firm matches. A clone size is listed for some rows: how often the clone was seen (once, few, many), or a class if it is expanded.

j_gene	abundance	d_gene	v_gene	len	CDR3nt	CDR3aa
TRBJ1-6	.	.	TRBV15	15	TGTGCCACCAGGGTCGGGACGGGTGGTAATTCACCCCTCCACTTT	CATRVGTGGNSPLHF
TRBJ2-7	.	.	TRBV28	11	TGTGCCAGCACCTACCGCTACGAGCAGTACTTC	CASTYRYEQYF
TRBJ2-5	.	TRBD1	TRBV7-6	12	TGTGCCAGCAGTCCTGACAGGGGGCGGCAGTACTTC	CASSPDRGRQYF
TRBJ2-1	.	.	TRBV7-9	12	TGTGCCAGCAGCTTAGGATCCAATGAGCAGTTCTTC	CASSLGSNEQFF
TRBJ2-7	.	TRBD1	TRBV28	16	TGTGCCAGCAGTCTCTCCGGCACAGGGGGCTCCTACGAGCAGTACTTC	CASSLSGTGGSYEQYF
TRBJ1-2	.	.	TRBV19	14	TGTGCCACAAAAGGGGACTTCAGAAGAAATGGCTACACCTTC	CATKGDFRRNGYTF
TRBJ2-1	.	.	TRBV11-2	15	TGTGCCAGCAGCTTAGATCTGGGCTTGGACAATGAGCAGTTCTTC	CASSLDLGLDNEQFF
TRBJ2-1	.	.	TRBV7-2	11	TGTGCCAGCAGCCTCGGCCATGAGCAGTTCTTC	CASSLGHEQFF
TRBJ2-5	.	TRBD1	TRBV28	17	TGTGCCAGCAGTGGAAGACAGGGGTTGATGTTTTCGGAGACCCAGTACTTC	CASSGRQGLMFSETQYF
TRBJ1-2	few	.	TRBV30	15	TGTGCCTGGAGTGACCCGGGATCGGCTAACTATGGCTACACCTTC	CAWSDPGSANYGYTF
TRBJ2-7	.	.	TRBV29-1	14	TGCAGCGTTGAGGGTGGGAGAGACTACTACGAGCAGTACTTC	CSVEGGRDYYEQYF
TRBJ2-7	.	.	TRBV7-2	15	TGTGCCAGCAGCTTCGTAGCGTCCTCAAGGGGCGAGCAGTACTTC	CASSFVASSRGEQYF
TRBJ2-7	.	.	TRBV11-2	14	TGTGCCAGCAGCTTAGGGCAGGGACCCTACGAGCAGTACTTC	CASSLGQGPYEQYF
TRBJ2-1	.	.	TRBV6-2/TRBV6-3	12	TGTGCCAGCAGTTGGGACGACAATGAGCAGTTCTTC	CASSWDDNEQFF
TRBJ2-7	.	.	TRBV30	12	TGTGCCTGGAGCACTAGTGCCCTCGAGCAGTACTTC	CAWSTSALEQYF
TRBJ2-3	.	.	TRBV27	13	TGTGCCAGCAGATCCGGAAGCACAGATACGCAGTATTTT	CASRSGSTDTQYF
TRBJ1-2	.	.	TRBV25-1	16	TGTGCCAGCAGACCCGGTGTTGGCCTAGGGGACTATGGCTACACCTTC	CASRPGVGLGDYGYTF
TRBJ2-2	.	TRBD1	TRBV4-3	18	TGCGCCAGCAGCCAAGAATACGGGACAGGGGACTACACCGGGGAGCTGTTTTTT	CASSQEYGTGDYTGELFF
TRBJ1-1	.	.	TRBV27	13	TGTGCCAGCAGTCTAGGGGGGAACACTGAAGCTTTCTTT	CASSLGGNTEAFF
TRBJ1-1	.	.	TRBV19	12	TGTGCCAGTAGTATAGACGGAAGAGAAGCTTTCTTT	CASSIDGREAFF
TRBJ2-2	.	.	TRBV18	17	TGTGCCAGCTCACCATCCAGGGGTGAAGCTAACACCGGGGAGCTGTTTTTT	CASSPSRGEANTGELFF
TRBJ2-7	.	.	TRBV30	12	TGTGCCTGGAGTGTACAGGTGATCGAGCAGTACTTC	CAWSVQVIEQYF
TRBJ2-2	.	TRBD2	TRBV11-2	15	TGTGCCAGCAGCGTTAGCGGGAGAGACACCGGGGAGCTGTTTTTT	CASSVSGRDTGELFF
TRBJ2-3	.	.	TRBV11-2	15	TGTGCCAGCAGCTTTAACCCGGCGGGCACAGATACGCAGTATTTT	CASSFNPAGTDTQYF